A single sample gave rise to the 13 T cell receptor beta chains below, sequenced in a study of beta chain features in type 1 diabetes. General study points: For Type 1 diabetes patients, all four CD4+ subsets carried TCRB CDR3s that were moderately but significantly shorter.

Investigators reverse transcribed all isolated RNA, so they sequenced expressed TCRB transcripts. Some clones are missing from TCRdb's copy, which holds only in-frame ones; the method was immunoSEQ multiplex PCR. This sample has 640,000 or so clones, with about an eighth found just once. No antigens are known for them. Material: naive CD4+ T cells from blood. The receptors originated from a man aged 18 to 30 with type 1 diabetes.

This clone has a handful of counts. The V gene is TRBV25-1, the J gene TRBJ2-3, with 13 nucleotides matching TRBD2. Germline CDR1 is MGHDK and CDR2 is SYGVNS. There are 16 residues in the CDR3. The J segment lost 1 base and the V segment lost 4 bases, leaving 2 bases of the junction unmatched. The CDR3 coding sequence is TGTGCCAGCAGTGGGACTAGCGGGAGCCGCACAGATACGCAGTATTTT. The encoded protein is CASSGTSGSRTDTQYF.

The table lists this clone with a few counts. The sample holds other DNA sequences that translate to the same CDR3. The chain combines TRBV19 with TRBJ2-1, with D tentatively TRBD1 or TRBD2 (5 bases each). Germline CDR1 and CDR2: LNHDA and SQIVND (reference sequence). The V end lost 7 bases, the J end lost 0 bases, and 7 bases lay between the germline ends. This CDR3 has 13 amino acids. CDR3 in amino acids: CASKGTSYNEQFF. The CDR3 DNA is TGTGCCAGTAAAGGGACCTCCTACAATGAGCAGTTCTTC.

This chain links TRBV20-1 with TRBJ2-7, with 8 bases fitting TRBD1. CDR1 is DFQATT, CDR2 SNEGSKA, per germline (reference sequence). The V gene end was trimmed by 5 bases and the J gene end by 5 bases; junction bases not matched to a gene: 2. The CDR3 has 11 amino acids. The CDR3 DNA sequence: TGCAGTGCTGGACAGGGTAACGAGCAGTACTTC. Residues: CSAGQGNEQYF.

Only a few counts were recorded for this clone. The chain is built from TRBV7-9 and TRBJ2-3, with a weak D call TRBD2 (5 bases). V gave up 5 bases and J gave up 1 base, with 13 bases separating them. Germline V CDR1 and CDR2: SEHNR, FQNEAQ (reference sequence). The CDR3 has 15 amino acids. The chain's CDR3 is CASSPRRRRTDTQYF. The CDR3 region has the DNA TGTGCCAGCAGCCCGAGGAGGAGACGCACAGATACGCAGTATTTT.

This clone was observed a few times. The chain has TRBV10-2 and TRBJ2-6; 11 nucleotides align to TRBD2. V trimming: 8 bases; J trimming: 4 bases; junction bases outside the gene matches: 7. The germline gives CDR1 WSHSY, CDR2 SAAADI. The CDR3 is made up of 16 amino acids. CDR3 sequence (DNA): TGCGCCAGCGGTCTAGCGGGAGGTCCCGGGGCCAACGTCCTGACTTTC. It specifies CASGLAGGPGANVLTF.

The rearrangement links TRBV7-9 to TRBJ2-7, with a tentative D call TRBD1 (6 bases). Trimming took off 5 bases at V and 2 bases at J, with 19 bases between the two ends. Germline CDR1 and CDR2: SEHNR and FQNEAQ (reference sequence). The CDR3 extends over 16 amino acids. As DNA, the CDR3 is TGTGCCAGCAGCGTCCCTGTATCAGGGGACCCCTACGAGCAGTACTTC. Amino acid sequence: CASSVPVSGDPYEQYF.

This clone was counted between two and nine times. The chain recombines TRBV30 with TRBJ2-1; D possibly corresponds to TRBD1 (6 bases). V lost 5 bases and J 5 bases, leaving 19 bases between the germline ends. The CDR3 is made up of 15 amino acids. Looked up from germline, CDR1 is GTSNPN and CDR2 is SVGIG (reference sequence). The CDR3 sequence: CAWEHRVGYDNEQFF. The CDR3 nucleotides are TGTGCCTGGGAACACAGGGTTGGGTACGACAATGAGCAGTTCTTC.

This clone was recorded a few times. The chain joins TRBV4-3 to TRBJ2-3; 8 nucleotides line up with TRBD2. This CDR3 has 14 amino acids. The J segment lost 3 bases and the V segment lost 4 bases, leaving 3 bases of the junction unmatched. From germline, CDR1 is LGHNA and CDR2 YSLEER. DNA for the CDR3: TGCGCCAGCAGCCGTGGCGGGGGGACAGATACGCAGTATTTT. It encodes CASSRGGGTDTQYF.

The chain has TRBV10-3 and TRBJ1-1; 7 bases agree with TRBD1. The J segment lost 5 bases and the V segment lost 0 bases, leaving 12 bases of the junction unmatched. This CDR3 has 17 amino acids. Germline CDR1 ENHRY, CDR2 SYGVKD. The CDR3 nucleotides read TGTGCCATCAGTGAGTCGAACAGGGGTTTAGGTTGGACTGAAGCTTTCTTT. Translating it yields CAISESNRGLGWTEAFF.

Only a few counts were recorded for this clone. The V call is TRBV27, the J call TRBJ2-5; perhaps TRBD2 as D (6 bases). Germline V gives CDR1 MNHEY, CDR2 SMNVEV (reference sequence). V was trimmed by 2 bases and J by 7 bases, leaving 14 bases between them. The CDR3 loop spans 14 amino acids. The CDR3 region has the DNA TGTGCCAGCAGTTTAAGGGCGGGGCGGGGGACCCAGTACTTC. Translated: CASSLRAGRGTQYF.

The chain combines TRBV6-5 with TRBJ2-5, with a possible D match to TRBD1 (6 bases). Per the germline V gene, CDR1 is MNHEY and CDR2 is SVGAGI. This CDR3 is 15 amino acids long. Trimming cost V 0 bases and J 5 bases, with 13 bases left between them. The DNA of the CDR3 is TGTGCCAGCAGTTACTCGAACAGGGTAGTGGAGACCCAGTACTTC. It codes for CASSYSNRVVETQYF.

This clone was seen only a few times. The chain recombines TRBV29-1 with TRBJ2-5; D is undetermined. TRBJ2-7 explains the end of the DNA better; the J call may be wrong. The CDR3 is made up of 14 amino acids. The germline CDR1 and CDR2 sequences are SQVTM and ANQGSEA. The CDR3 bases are TGCAGCGTTCTTCAGCAGGAGAGCTCCTACGAGCAGTACTTC. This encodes CSVLQQESSYEQYF.

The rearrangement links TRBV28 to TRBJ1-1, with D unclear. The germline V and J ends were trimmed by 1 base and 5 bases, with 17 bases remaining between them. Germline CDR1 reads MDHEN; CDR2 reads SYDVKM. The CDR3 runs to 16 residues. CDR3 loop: CASSLLDRFSGTEAFF. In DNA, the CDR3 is TGTGCCAGCAGTTTATTAGATCGGTTCAGTGGGACTGAAGCTTTCTTT.